The present T cell receptor (beta chain) was sequenced within a study of spatial heterogeneity in lung cancer. Unique molecular identifiers tagged every individual TCR cDNA molecule. TCRdb re-derived calls from the 5' RACE reads in MiXCR, one entry per CDR3 protein. Here the sample spans fewer than 2,000 distinct CDR3 sequences, roughly 8% being singletons. Time point denoted: sample taken at primary tumor resection. Frozen PBMC, nontumor lung or tumor provided whole RNA, which was sequenced unsorted. The donors comprised about 69 untreated early-stage non-small cell lung cancer patients. Germline V lookup: CDR1 SGHTA, CDR2 FQGNSA. This CDR3 has 12 residues. V was clipped by 6 bases and J by 11 bases, with 16 bases between them. This clonotype is medium-sized within its sample.

The chain couples TRBV7-2 to TRBJ1-1; maybe TRBD1 (5 bases). The source was normal lung tissue next to the tumor, collected at surgery. The sequence was obtained from a male donor with early-stage non-small cell lung cancer. The CDR3 coding sequence is TGTGCCAGCAGACAGCAGGGAGTAGAGGCTTTCTTT. Encoded protein: CASRQQGVEAFF.